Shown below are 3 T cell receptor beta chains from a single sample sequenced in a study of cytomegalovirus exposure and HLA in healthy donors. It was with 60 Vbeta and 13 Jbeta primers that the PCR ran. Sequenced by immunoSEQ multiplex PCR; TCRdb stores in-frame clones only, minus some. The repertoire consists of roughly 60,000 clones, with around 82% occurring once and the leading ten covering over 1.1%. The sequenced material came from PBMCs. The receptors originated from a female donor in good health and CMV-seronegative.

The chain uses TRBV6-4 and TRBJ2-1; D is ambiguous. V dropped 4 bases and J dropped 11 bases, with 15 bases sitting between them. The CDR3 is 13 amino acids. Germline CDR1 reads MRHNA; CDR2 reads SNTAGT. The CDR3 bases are TGTGCCAGCAGTGTCGTCGTTGGCAGGCAGCAGTTCTTC. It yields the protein CASSVVVGRQQFF.

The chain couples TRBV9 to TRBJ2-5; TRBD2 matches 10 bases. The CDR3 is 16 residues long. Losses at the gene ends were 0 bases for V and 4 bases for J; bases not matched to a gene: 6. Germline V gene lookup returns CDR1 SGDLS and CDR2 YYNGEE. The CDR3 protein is CASSVGRASGGETQYF. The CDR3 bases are TGTGCCAGCAGCGTAGGTAGGGCTAGCGGGGGAGAGACCCAGTACTTC.

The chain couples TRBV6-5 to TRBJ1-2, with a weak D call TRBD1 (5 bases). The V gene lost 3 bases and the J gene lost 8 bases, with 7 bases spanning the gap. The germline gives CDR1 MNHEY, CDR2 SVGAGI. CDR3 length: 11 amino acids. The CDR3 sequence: CASSYAGGYTF. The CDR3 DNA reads TGTGCCAGCAGTTATGCAGGGGGCTACACCTTC.